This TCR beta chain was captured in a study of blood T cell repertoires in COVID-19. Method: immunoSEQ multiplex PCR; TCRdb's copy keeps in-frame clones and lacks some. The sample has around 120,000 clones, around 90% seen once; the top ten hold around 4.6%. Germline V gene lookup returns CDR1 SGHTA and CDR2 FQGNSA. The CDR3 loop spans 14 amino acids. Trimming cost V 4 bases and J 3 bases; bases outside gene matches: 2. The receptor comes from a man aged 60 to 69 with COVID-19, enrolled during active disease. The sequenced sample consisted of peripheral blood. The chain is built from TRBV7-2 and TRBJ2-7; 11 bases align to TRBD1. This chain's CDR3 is CASSSGTGGYEQYF. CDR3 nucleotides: TGTGCCAGCAGCTCCGGGACAGGGGGCTACGAGCAGTACTTC.